These 5 T cell receptor beta chains share one sample of origin, sequenced in a study of cytomegalovirus exposure and HLA in healthy donors. Primers for the PCR totalled 60 Vbeta and 13 Jbeta. TCRdb keeps only in-frame clones here, not all; method: immunoSEQ multiplex PCR. The sample yields more than 80,000 clones, roughly four fifths seen once. Input material: PBMCs. The receptors originated from a woman in her forties or fifties in good health and CMV-seropositive.

The rearrangement uses TRBV13 and TRBJ1-1, with 7 positions matching TRBD1. V shed 4 bases and J 2 bases; nucleotides not matched to a gene: 13. The CDR3 is 17 amino acids. CDR1 and CDR2 (germline): PRHDT, FYEKMQ (reference sequence). The CDR3 nucleotides are TGTGCCAGCAGCTCGATCTCGACGGGACAGATTAACACTGAAGCTTTCTTT. The encoded protein is CASSSISTGQINTEAFF.

The table lists this clone with a count of one. This chain connects TRBV7-8 to TRBJ1-4; TRBD1 might be the D (5 bases). This CDR3 region has 16 residues. Looked up from germline, CDR1 is SGHVS and CDR2 is FQNEAQ. V was pared by 0 bases and J by 1 base, with 9 bases between. The CDR3 loop reads CASSLARVETNEKLFF. The DNA for the CDR3 is TGTGCCAGCAGCTTAGCCAGGGTAGAAACTAATGAAAAACTGTTTTTT.

This clone was counted between two and nine times. This chain joins TRBV4-2 and TRBJ1-4; D call uncertain. V was shortened by 1 base and J by 7 bases, with 16 bases between the two germline ends. The germline V gene encodes CDR1 LGHNA and CDR2 YNFKEQ. There are 16 residues in the CDR3. This CDR3 reads CASSQAVGGGLEKLFF. CDR3 bases: TGTGCCAGCAGCCAAGCGGTCGGCGGAGGACTTGAAAAACTGTTTTTT.

This clone occurred once. The CDR3 protein is CASSLEQGDGYTF. For the CDR3, the DNA is TGTGCCAGCAGCTTAGAACAGGGCGATGGCTACACCTTC. The chain carries TRBV7-9 and TRBJ1-2; TRBD1 is a possible D gene (6 bases). The V gene lost 1 base and the J gene lost 6 bases, with 9 bases spanning the gap. In germline, CDR1 is SEHNR, CDR2 FQNEAQ (reference sequence). The CDR3 runs 13 residues.

The chain joins TRBV7-3 to TRBJ1-6; TRBD1 might be the D (5 bases). Germline V gene sequence: CDR1 SGHTA, CDR2 FQGTGA. Trimming pared 1 base from V and 7 bases from J, leaving 14 bases between. This CDR3 has 16 residues. The CDR3 sequence: CASSLKGPGGNSPLHF. For the CDR3, the DNA is TGTGCCAGCAGCTTAAAAGGTCCGGGGGGGAATTCACCCCTCCACTTT.